The clone carrying this T cell receptor beta chain was counted between two and nine times. The antigen is undetermined. The sample is drawn from a study of OX40 agonist ivuxolimab in advanced cancers. Study at large: Head and neck, renal cell, melanoma or hepatocellular carcinoma were the cancers that dose-escalation patients had. Among those treated, three patients had partial responses, one with hepatocellular carcinoma and two with cutaneous melanoma. Findings and caveats of the study: What antigens the expanded peripheral T cells recognized was never established. Relative to CD4+ cells, CD8+ T cells on average had more expanded clones.

Data came from immunoSEQ multiplex PCR; TCRdb stores just in-frame clones and leaves some out. The sample yields about 96,000 clones, 84% seen once. Germline values: CDR1 MNHNS, CDR2 SASEGT. This CDR3 spans 17 amino acids. Trimming stripped 0 bases from V and 1 base from J, with 10 bases between. The sequences come from CD4+ or CD8+ T cells sorted from blood, collected in a trial of the OX40 agonist ivuxolimab. The receptor's source is an adult with an advanced solid tumor such as melanoma, head and neck, liver or kidney cancer. The V call is TRBV6-1, the J call TRBJ2-6, with D possibly called TRBD1 or TRBD2 (6 bases each). The CDR3 DNA reads as TGTGCCAGCAGTGAAGCGGGGGGCCCTTCTGGGGCCAACGTCCTGACTTTC. It translates to CASSEAGGPSGANVLTF.